The source of this T cell receptor (beta chain) is a study of blood T cell repertoires in COVID-19. Study at large: Donors in the United States, Italy and Spain gave samples during acute or convalescent COVID-19. T cells, B-cell-depleted T cells, or PBMCs provided the cDNA or gDNA that served as material.

Methods used by the authors: Estimation of nucleated cell counts relied on the amplification of reference gene primers. This table comes from immunoSEQ multiplex PCR, and its TCRdb copy is limited to in-frame clones, with some not included. V and J calls and clone size follow that table, whereas D and trimming were derived from the DNA. The profile covers 100,000 or so clones, with just under 80% appearing a single time and about 12% taken by the ten largest. This CDR3 comprises 15 residues. V lost 10 bases, J lost 7 bases, and 15 bases stayed unmatched. Germline CDR1 is MNHEY and CDR2 is SVGAGI. The genes are TRBV6-5 and TRBJ1-2; the match to TRBD1 covers 10 bases. Material for sequencing was peripheral blood. This clonotype originated in a woman in her 70s with acute or convalescent COVID-19. CDR3 in amino acids: CATIPRTGGMFGYTF. The CDR3 region has the DNA TGTGCCACCATCCCTAGGACAGGGGGTATGTTTGGCTACACCTTC.